This T cell receptor beta chain was obtained from a study of cytomegalovirus exposure and HLA in healthy donors. Study outcomes and limitations: Other equally common chains were less clonally expanded than HLA-associated TCR beta chains, a later analysis showed.

The PCR used 60 Vbeta and 13 Jbeta primers. The table came from immunoSEQ multiplex PCR; TCRdb's copy has only in-frame clones and leaves some out. Of about 140,000 clones listed, more than 75% are singletons. Comments on this clone: Its antigen remains unidentified.

The TCR was taken from a man in his forties in good health and CMV-seronegative. Material: PBMCs.

The CDR3 is CASSEYQDSYEQYF. CDR3 DNA sequence: TGTGCCAGCAGTGAATACCAGGACTCCTACGAGCAGTACTTC. The J gene is TRBJ2-7, the V gene TRBV2, with D unresolved. Germline CDR1 and CDR2: SNHLY and FYNNEI. The CDR3 runs 14 residues. Trimming cost V 2 bases and J 0 bases, with 8 bases left between them.